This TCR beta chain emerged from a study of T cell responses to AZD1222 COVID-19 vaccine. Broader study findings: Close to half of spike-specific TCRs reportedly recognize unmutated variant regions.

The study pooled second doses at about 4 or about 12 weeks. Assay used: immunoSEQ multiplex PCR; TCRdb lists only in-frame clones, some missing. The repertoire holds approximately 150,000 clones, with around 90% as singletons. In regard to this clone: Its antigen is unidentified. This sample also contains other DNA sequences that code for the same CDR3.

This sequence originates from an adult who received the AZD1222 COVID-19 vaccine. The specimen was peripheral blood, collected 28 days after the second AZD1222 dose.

The CDR3 nucleotides are TGTGCCTGGAGGGGTCCGGGAGGCTCCTACAATGAGCAGTTCTTC. It translates to CAWRGPGGSYNEQFF. The chain recombines TRBV30 with TRBJ2-1, with 7 bases fitting TRBD2. This CDR3 has 15 residues. Germline assignment: CDR1 GTSNPN and CDR2 SVGIG (reference sequence). Trimming cost V 3 bases and J 0 bases; bases outside gene matches: 5.